This TCR beta chain was sequenced in a study of blood T cell repertoires in COVID-19. Across the study: Acute-phase and convalescent COVID-19 samples originated in the United States, Italy and Spain. PBMCs, B-cell-depleted T cells, or T cells were the source of the cDNA or gDNA that made up the material.

Looked up from germline, CDR1 is KGHSH and CDR2 is LQKENI. J gave up 3 bases and V 3 bases, and 9 bases lay outside the gene matches. CDR3 length: 17 amino acids. The recovered donors of Cohort 3 showed two negative PCRs, clearance, or symptom resolution. This clone was observed a single time. TCRdb keeps only in-frame clones here, not all; method: immunoSEQ multiplex PCR. Of approximately 440,000 clones listed, 87% are singletons. The sample was PBMCs or T cells enriched from blood (not recorded which). This sequence joins TRBV18 and TRBJ2-1; 9 bases fit TRBD2. This receptor was taken from a young woman who had recovered from COVID-19. CDR3 in amino acids: CASSPPRRGGVYNEQFF. CDR3 coding DNA: TGTGCCAGCTCACCCCCCCGGCGGGGGGGCGTCTACAATGAGCAGTTCTTC.